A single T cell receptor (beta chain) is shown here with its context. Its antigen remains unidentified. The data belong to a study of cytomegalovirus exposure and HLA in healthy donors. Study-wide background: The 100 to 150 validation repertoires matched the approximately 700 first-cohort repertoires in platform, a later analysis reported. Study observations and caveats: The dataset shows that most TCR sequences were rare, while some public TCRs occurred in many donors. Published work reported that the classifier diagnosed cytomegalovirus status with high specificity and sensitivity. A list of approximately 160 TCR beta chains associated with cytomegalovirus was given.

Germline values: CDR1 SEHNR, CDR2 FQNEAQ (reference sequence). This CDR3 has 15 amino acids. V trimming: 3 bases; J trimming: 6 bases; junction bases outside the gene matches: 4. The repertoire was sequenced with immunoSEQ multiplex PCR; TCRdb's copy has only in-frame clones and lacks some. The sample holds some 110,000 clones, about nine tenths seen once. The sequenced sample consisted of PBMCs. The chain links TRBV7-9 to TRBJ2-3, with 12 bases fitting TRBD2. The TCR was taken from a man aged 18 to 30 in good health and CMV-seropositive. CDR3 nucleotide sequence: TGTGCCAGCAGCTTCGGGACTAGCGGGCGTGATACGCAGTATTTT. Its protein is CASSFGTSGRDTQYF.